This T cell receptor beta chain was sequenced during a study of CD8+ T cells in alopecia areata. For the study at large: Those patients who were treated received oral tofacitinib, which was given at 5 to 10 mg twice daily for moderate-to-severe alopecia areata.

The treatment: oral pan-JAK inhibitor, 5-10 mg twice daily. V trimming: 3 bases; J trimming: 0 bases; junction bases outside the gene matches: 4. Per the germline V gene, CDR1 is GTSNPN and CDR2 is SVGIG (reference sequence). The CDR3 sequence is 15 residues long. Extracted from the samples, RNA was reverse transcribed into cDNA to serve as the sequencing template. The table came from immunoSEQ multiplex PCR; TCRdb's copy has only in-frame clones and leaves some out. The table records over 150,000 clones, around 59% of them present only once. This clone turned up a few times. The V and J genes are TRBV30 and TRBJ2-3; 9 bases fit TRBD1. The origin of this receptor is a human donor with alopecia areata. The sample was CD4+ T cells sorted from blood, taken at week 24, from a patient treated with tofacitinib. CDR3 DNA sequence: TGTGCCTGGAGCCCAGGGACAGGGAGCACAGATACGCAGTATTTT. Residues: CAWSPGTGSTDTQYF. The entire variable domain, with the rest obtained from reference TRBV30 and TRBJ2-3, is as follows: SQTIHQWPATLVQPVGSPLSLECTVEGTSNPNLYWYRQAAGRGLQLLFYSVGIGQISSEVPQNLSASRPQDRQFILSSKKLLLSDSGFYLCAWSPGTGSTDTQYFGPGTRLTVL.